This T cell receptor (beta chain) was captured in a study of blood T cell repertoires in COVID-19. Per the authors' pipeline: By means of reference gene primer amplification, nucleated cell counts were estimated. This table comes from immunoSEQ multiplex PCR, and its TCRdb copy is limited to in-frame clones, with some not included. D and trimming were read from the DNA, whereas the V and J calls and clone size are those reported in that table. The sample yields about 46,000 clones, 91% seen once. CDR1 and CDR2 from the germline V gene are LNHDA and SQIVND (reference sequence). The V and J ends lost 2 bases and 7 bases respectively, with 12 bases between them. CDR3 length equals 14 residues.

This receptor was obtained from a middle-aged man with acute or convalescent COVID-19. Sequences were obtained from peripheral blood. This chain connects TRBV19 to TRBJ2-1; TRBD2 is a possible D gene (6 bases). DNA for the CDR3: TGTGCCAGTAGTATATCGGGGGTAGGGAATGAGCAGTTCTTC. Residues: CASSISGVGNEQFF.